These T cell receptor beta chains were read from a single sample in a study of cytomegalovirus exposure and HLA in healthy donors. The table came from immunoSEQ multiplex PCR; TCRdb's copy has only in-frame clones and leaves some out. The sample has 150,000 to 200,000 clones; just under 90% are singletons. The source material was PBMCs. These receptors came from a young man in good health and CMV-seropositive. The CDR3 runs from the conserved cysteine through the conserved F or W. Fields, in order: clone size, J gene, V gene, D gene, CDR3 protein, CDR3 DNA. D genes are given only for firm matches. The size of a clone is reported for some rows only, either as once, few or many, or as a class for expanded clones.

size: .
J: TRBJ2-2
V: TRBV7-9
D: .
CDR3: CASSTELGGRITGELFF
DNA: TGTGCCAGCAGCACCGAGCTCGGGGGGCGCATCACCGGGGAGCTGTTTTTT

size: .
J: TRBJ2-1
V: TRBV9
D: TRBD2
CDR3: CASSPRVAGEYNEQFF
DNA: TGTGCCAGCAGCCCCCGGGTGGCGGGAGAGTACAATGAGCAGTTCTTC

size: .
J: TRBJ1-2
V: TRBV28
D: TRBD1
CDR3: CASTLLVTGGEHYGYTF
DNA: TGTGCCAGCACCCTTTTGGTTACAGGGGGCGAGCACTATGGCTACACCTTC

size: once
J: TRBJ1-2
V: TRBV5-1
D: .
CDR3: CASSFGGRENYGYTF
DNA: TGCGCCAGCAGCTTCGGCGGCAGAGAAAACTATGGCTACACCTTC

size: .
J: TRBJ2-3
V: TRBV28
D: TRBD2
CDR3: CASSWRNLGRTTDTQYF
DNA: TGTGCCAGCAGTTGGCGTAATCTCGGGAGGACGACAGATACGCAGTATTTT

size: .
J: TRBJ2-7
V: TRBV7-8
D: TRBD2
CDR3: CASSGTSGNYEQYF
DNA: TGTGCCAGCAGCGGGACTAGCGGGAACTACGAGCAGTACTTC

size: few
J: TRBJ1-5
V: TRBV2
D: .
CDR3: CASREGVSNQPQHF
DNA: TGTGCCAGCAGGGAGGGAGTGAGCAATCAGCCCCAGCATTTT

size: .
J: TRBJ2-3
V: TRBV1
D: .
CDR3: CTSSQDNTGWVEDTQYF
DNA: TGCACCAGCAGCCAAGATAATACGGGATGGGTTGAAGATACGCAGTATTTT

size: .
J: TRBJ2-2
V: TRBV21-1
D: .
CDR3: CASSKAGGQGETGELFF
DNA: TGTGCCAGCAGCAAAGCAGGAGGACAGGGGGAGACCGGGGAGCTGTTTTTT

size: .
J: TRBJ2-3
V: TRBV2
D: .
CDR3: CASSSGTVGGTDTQYF
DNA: TGTGCCAGCAGTAGTGGGACTGTCGGCGGCACAGATACGCAGTATTTT

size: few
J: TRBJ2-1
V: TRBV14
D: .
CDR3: CASSQSNKQFF
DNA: TGTGCCAGCAGCCAGTCTAATAAGCAGTTCTTC

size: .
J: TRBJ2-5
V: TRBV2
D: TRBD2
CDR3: CASSRGLAGGRGETQYF
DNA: TGTGCCAGCAGCCGCGGACTAGCGGGAGGGCGAGGAGAGACCCAGTACTTC